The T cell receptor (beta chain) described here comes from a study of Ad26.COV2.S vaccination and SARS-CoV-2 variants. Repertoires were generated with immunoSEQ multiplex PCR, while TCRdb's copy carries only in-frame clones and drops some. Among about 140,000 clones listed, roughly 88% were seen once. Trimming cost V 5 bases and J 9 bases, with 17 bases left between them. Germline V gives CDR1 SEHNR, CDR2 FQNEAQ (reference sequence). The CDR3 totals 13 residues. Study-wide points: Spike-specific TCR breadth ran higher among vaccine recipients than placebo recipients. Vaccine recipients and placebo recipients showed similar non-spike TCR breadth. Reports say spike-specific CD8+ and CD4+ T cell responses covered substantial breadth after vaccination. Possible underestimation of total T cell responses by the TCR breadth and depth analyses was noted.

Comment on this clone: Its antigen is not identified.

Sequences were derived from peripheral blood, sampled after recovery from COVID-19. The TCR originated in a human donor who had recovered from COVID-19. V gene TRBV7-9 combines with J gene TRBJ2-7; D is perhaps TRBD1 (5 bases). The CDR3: CASSRPTGVGQYF. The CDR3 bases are TGTGCCAGCAGCCGCCCCACAGGAGTAGGGCAGTACTTC.